This TCR delta chain came from a study of gamma-delta chains in newborns, infants, children. At the level of the study: Innate gammadelta T cells reportedly expand polyclonally right after birth, driven by microbial exposure, per the title.

This clone occurred a few times. Germline V gene sequence: CDR1 GEAIGNYY, CDR2 EKD. V lost 0 bases to trimming and J lost 2 bases, with 16 bases between them. The CDR3 spans 19 residues. TCRdb re-called clones from the reads via CATT. Among about 7,600 delta-chain clones, 0.5% to 0.85% were seen once, and the ten largest hold 15% to 18%. This receptor was taken from a child who was a newborn, infant or young child, either healthy, febrile or measles-vaccinated (not recorded which). Sequences were obtained from blood. This sequence joins TRDV2 and TRDJ3; D is unclear. This CDR3 reads CACDTVRAVSPWDTRQMFF. CDR3 nucleotide sequence: TGTGCCTGTGACACCGTCCGGGCTGTGAGCCCCTGGGACACCCGACAGATGTTTTTC.